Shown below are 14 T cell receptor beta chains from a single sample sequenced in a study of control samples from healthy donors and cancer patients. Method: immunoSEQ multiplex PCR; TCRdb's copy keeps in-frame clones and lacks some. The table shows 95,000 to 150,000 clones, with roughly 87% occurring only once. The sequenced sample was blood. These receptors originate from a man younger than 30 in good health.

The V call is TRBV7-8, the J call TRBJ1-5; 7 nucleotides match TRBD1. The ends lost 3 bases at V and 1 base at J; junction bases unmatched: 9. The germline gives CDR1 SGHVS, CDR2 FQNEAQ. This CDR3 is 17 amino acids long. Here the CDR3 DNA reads TGTGCCAGCAGCTTGGGGGGCAGGGGGTTAAGCAATCAGCCCCAGCATTTT. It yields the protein CASSLGGRGLSNQPQHF.

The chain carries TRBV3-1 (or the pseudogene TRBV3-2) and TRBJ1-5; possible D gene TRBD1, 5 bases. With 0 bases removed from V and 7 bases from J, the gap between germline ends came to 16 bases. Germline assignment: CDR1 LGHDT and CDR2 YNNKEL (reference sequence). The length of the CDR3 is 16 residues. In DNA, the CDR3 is TGTGCCAGCAGCCAAGATGGGAGGGGAATAGGCCAGCCCCAGCATTTT. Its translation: CASSQDGRGIGQPQHF.

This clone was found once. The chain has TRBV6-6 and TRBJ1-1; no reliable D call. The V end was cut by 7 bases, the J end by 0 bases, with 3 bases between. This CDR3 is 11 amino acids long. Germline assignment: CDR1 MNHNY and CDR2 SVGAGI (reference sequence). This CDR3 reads CASNLNTEAFF. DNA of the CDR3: TGTGCCAGCAATCTGAACACTGAAGCTTTCTTT.

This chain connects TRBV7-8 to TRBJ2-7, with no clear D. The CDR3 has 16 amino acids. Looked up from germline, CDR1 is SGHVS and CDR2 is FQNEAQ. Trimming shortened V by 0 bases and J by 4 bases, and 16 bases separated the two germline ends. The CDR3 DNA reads TGTGCCAGCAGCTTAGCGCACTCTTTTTGGTCTTACGAGCAGTACTTC. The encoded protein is CASSLAHSFWSYEQYF.

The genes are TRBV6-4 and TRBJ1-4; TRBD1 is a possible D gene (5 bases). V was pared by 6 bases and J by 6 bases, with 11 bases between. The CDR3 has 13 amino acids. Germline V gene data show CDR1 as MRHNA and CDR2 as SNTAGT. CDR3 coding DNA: TGTGCCAGCAGGGCCGGGACGGATGAAAAACTGTTTTTT. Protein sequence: CASRAGTDEKLFF.

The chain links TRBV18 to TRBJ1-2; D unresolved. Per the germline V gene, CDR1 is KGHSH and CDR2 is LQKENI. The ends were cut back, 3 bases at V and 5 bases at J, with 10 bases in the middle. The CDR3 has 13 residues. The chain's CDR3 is CASSPATPYGYTF. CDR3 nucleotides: TGTGCCAGCTCACCTGCGACTCCATATGGCTACACCTTC. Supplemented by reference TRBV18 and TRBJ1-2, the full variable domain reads NAGVMQNPRHLVRRRGQEARLRCSPMKGHSHVYWYRQLPEEGLKFMVYLQKENIIDESGMPKERFSAEFPKEGPSILRIQQVVRGDSAAYFCASSPATPYGYTFGSGTRLTVV.

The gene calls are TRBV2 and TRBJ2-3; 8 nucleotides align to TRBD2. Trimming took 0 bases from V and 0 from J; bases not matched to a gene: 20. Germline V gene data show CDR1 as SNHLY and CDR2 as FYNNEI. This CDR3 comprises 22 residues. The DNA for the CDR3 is TGTGCCAGCAGTGAAGCTGGCCGGGGGCTAGCGGGTGGAAGTTCTAGCACAGATACGCAGTATTTT. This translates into CASSEAGRGLAGGSSSTDTQYF.

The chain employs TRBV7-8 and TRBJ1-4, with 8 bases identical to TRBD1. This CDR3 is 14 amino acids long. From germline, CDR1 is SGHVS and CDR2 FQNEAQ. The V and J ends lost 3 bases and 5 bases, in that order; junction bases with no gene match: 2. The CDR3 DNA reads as TGTGCCAGCAGCTTGGACAGGGTGAATGAAAAACTGTTTTTT. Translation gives CASSLDRVNEKLFF.

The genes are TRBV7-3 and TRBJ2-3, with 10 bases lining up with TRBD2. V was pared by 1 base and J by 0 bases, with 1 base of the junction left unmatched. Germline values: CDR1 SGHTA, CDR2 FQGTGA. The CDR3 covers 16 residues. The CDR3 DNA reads TGTGCCAGCAGCTTAAGACTAGCGGGTAGCACAGATACGCAGTATTTT. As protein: CASSLRLAGSTDTQYF.

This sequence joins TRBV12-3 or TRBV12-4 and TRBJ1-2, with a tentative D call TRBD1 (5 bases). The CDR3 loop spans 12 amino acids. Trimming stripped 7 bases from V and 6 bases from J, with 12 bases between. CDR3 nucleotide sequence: TGTGCCAGCACCGGGGGGTCCCATGGCTACACCTTC. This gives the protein CASTGGSHGYTF.

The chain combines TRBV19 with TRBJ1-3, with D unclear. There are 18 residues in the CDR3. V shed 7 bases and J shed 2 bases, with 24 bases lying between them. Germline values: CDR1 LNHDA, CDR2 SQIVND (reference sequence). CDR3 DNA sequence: TGTGCCAGTATAGGGTGGTTCTCCCAGGAGCGTCCTGGAAACACCATATATTTT. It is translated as CASIGWFSQERPGNTIYF. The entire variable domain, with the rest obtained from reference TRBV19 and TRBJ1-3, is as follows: DGGITQSPKYLFRKEGQNVTLSCEQNLNHDAMYWYRQDPGQGLRLIYYSQIVNDFQKGDIAEGYSVSREKKESFPLTVTSAQKNPTAFYLCASIGWFSQERPGNTIYFGEGSWLTVV.

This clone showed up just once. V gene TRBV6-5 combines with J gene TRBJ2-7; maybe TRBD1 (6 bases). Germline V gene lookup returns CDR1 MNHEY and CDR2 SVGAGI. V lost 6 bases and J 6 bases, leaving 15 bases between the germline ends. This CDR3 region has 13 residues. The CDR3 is CASRRGQLGEQYF. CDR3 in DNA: TGTGCCAGCAGAAGAGGACAGTTGGGCGAGCAGTACTTC.

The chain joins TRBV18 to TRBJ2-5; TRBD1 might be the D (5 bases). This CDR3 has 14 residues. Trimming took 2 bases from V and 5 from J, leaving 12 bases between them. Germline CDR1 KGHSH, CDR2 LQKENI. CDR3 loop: CASSPTAGHETQYF. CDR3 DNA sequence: TGTGCCAGCTCACCAACGGCAGGGCATGAGACCCAGTACTTC.

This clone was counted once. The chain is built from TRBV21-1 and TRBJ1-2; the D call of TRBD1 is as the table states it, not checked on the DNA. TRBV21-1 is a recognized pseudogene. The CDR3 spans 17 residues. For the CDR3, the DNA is TGTGCCAGCAGACAAAACCCAGGGACCTGGACAGGCTATGGCTACACCTTC. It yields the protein CASRQNPGTWTGYGYTF.